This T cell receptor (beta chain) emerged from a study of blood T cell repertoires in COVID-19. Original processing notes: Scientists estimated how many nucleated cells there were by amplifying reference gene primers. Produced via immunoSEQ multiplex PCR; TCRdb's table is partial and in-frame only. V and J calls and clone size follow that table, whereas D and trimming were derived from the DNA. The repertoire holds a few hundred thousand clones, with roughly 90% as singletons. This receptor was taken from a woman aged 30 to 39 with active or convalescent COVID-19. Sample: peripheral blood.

CDR3 in amino acids: CASSLTVNTGELFF. CDR3 nucleotides: TGTGCCAGCAGCTTGACTGTGAACACCGGGGAGCTGTTTTTT. The rearrangement links TRBV5-6 to TRBJ2-2; D unclear. This CDR3 comprises 14 residues. V gave up 1 base and J gave up 1 base, with 5 bases separating them. Germline loops: CDR1 SGHDT, CDR2 YYEEEE. Full variable domain (rest looked up from reference TRBV5-6 and TRBJ2-2): DAGVTQSPTHLIKTRGQQVTLRCSPKSGHDTVSWYQQALGQGPQFIFQYYEEEERQRGNFPDRFSGHQFPNYSSELNVNALLLGDSALYLCASSLTVNTGELFFGEGSRLTVL.